Presented here are 7 T cell receptor beta chains from one specimen sequenced in a study of CD8+ T cells in alopecia areata. Treatment: oral pan-JAK inhibitor, 5-10 mg twice daily. Extracted RNA was reverse transcribed, and the resulting cDNA served as sequencing template. Sequencing used immunoSEQ multiplex PCR; TCRdb keeps in-frame clones, though not all of them. The sample comprises roughly 280,000 clones, 45% to 70% of which are singletons, and about 0.88% rests with the top ten. The source material was CD4+ T cells sorted from blood, sampled around week 54, from a patient treated with tofacitinib. These receptors came from a human donor with alopecia areata.

The table lists this clone with a count of one. The J gene is TRBJ2-2, the V gene TRBV7-9; D possibly uses TRBD1 or TRBD2 (5 bases each). The CDR3 runs 18 residues. The V end lost 4 bases, the J end lost 1 base, and 19 bases lay between the germline ends. CDR1 and CDR2 from the germline V gene are SEHNR and FQNEAQ (reference sequence). The CDR3 bases are TGTGCCAGCAGCTCCCCTTTGAGAGGGGCCGAGAACACCGGGGAGCTGTTTTTT. Its protein is CASSSPLRGAENTGELFF.

This chain connects TRBV7-9 to TRBJ1-4, with 9 bases fitting TRBD1. The CDR3 spans 14 residues. The germline V gene has CDR1 SEHNR and CDR2 FQNEAQ (reference sequence). Trimming at V came to 3 bases and at J to 6 bases, leaving 2 bases not matched to a gene. CDR3 protein: CASSLGQGHEKLFF. DNA of the CDR3: TGTGCCAGCAGCTTGGGACAGGGACATGAAAAACTGTTTTTT.

This clone has just a few counts. The chain combines TRBV19 with TRBJ2-2; D possibly corresponds to TRBD2 (5 bases). Germline CDR1 is LNHDA and CDR2 is SQIVND (reference sequence). This CDR3 comprises 12 residues. V lost 5 bases, J lost 8 bases, and 9 bases lay in between. The CDR3 region is CASSGGGGELFF. The CDR3 DNA reads TGTGCCAGTAGTGGCGGCGGGGGGGAGCTGTTTTTT. Using reference TRBV19 and TRBJ2-2 for the parts outside the CDR3, the full variable domain is DGGITQSPKYLFRKEGQNVTLSCEQNLNHDAMYWYRQDPGQGLRLIYYSQIVNDFQKGDIAEGYSVSREKKESFPLTVTSAQKNPTAFYLCASSGGGGELFFGEGSRLTVL.

This clone showed up just once. This CDR3 is also generated by other DNA sequences in the sample. The chain links TRBV30 to TRBJ1-2; no reliable D call. Trimming left V 0 bases short and J 6 bases short, with 8 bases between. In germline, CDR1 is GTSNPN, CDR2 SVGIG (reference sequence). This CDR3 region has 12 residues. CDR3 amino acids: CAWSVRGNGYTF. The CDR3 DNA reads as TGTGCCTGGAGTGTACGGGGAAATGGCTACACCTTC. Based on the CDR3 plus reference TRBV30 and TRBJ1-2, the full variable domain is SQTIHQWPATLVQPVGSPLSLECTVEGTSNPNLYWYRQAAGRGLQLLFYSVGIGQISSEVPQNLSASRPQDRQFILSSKKLLLSDSGFYLCAWSVRGNGYTFGSGTRLTVV.

The chain has TRBV30 and TRBJ2-7, with D maybe TRBD1 (5 bases). CDR1 is GTSNPN, CDR2 SVGIG, per germline (reference sequence). The length of the CDR3 is 15 residues. The V and J ends lost 2 bases and 4 bases respectively, with 18 bases between them. The CDR3 sequence: CAWSPLAGLSYEQYF. As DNA, the CDR3 is TGTGCCTGGAGTCCCCTCGCAGGGTTATCGTACGAGCAGTACTTC.

The rearrangement joins TRBV7-6 to TRBJ2-5; D may be TRBD1 or TRBD2 (5 bases each). The V end was cut by 3 bases, the J end by 5 bases, with 13 bases between. The CDR3 totals 14 residues. Germline CDR1 SGHVS, CDR2 FNYEAQ. The DNA of the CDR3 is TGTGCCAGCAGCTTTCTTACCGGGGCGGAGACCCAGTACTTC. This sequence encodes CASSFLTGAETQYF.

There are a few counts of this clone. The chain uses TRBV29-1 and TRBJ1-2; the D gene is possibly TRBD1 (6 bases). CDR1 SQVTM and CDR2 ANQGSEA come from the germline V gene. The CDR3 runs to 13 residues. Trimming took off 0 bases at V and 6 bases at J, with 11 bases between the two ends. CDR3 residues: CSVEELQGNGYTF. Here the CDR3 DNA reads TGCAGCGTTGAAGAGCTACAGGGAAATGGCTACACCTTC.